This TCR beta chain was profiled in a study of identifying expanded T cells in peripheral blood (dated by TCRdb to about 2019). For the wider study: Technical replicates were generated by sequencing separate aliquots of the same genomic DNA pool, with four replicates compared pairwise.

A remark on this clone: No cognate antigen has been identified for it. It has no much larger one-base neighbor in the sample; base qualities were not kept.

The trim is 1 base for V and 5 bases for J, with a gap of 6 bases between the germline ends. There are 13 amino acids in the CDR3, from cysteine to phenylalanine inclusive. Only the CDR3 part of the read is kept: 39 bases, read in frame from the first base. CDR1 SGHRS and CDR2 YFSETQ were looked up in the germline V gene. The immunoSEQ Assay, which uses bias-controlled multiplex PCR amplification of genomic DNA, was used to profile TCRbeta CDR3 regions. Under the source paper's analysis protocol: The absolute abundance of each unique TCRbeta CDR3 region was quantified after sequences were collapsed and filtered. Differential abundance was tested with a binomial (Fisher-equivalent) model and with a beta-binomial model adding time-dependent variance fitted from healthy donors. Any clone with fewer than 5 combined templates was excluded, and a clone was called differentially abundant if its Benjamini-Hochberg FDR was below 0.01. Beta-binomial variance was modeled as a function of total template count across the two samples using the form v = (b*log(k)+a)^2. In its TCRdb copy, this immuneACCESS table keeps in-frame sequences only and misses some clones. Where compared with another copy, unresolved V genes explain less than half of these, and the others have no known cause. Clone size and the V and J calls come from that table; the DNA yielded D and trimming. The sample table lists around 100,000 clones, 75% to 90% of them with a count of one. The ten largest clones represent 5.5% of the sample.

During the collection period, no immune events, such as infections, were documented for the healthy donors. Blood repertoires from healthy donors were used as a training cohort for calibrating time-dependent variance in a beta-binomial model of differential abundance of T-cell clones. The training cohort was composed of about 10 healthy donors, 3 female and 7 male. The donors were between roughly 29 and 64 years old, with an average age of approximately 45 years. Whole blood from each healthy donor was obtained from a commercial supplier and was collected at three time points around two weeks apart. Genomic DNA was extracted from unsorted whole blood for immunosequencing. The study at large found these results: It was expected by the authors that biological variance in healthy repertoires might increase further over much longer intervals, such as months to years. Both the number of clones called differentially abundant and the false-positive rate were significantly reduced by the beta-binomial model across all healthy-donor time intervals. The binomial model flagged about 1.1 differentially abundant clones between technical replicates but approximately 15 over roughly 2 weeks and about 19 over around four weeks. For all healthy donors, the variance in clone template counts between two-week samples rose significantly as total template count increased.

The receptor was derived from a person between 18 and 75 years old in good health. Sequences were obtained from blood. This chain joins TRBV5-1 to TRBJ2-2, with no reliable assignment of the D segment. The CDR3 loop reads CASSLLGTGELFF. The DNA sequence follows: TGCGCCAGCAGCTTGTTAGGGACCGGGGAGCTGTTTTTT. Outside the CDR3, residues come from the reference TRBV5-1 and TRBJ2-2 proteins, so the full variable domain is: KAGVTQTPRYLIKTRGQQVTLSCSPISGHRSVSWYQQTPGQGLQFLFEYFSETQRNKGNFPGRFSGRQFSNSRSEMNVSTLELGDSALYLCASSLLGTGELFFGEGSRLTVL.